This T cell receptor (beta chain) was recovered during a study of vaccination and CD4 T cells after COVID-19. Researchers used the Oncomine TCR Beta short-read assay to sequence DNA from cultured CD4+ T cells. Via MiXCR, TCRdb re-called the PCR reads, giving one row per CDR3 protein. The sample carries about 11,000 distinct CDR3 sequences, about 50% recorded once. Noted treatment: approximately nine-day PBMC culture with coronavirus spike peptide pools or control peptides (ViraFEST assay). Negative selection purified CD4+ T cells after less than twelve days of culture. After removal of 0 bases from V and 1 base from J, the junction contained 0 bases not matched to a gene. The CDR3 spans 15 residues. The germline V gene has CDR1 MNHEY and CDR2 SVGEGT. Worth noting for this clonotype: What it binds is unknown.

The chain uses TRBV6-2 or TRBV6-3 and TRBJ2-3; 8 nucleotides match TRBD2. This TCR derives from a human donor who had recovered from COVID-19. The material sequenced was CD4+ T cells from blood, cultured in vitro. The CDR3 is CASSYSTSGTDTQYF. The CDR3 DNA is TGTGCCAGCAGTTACTCGACTAGCGGCACAGATACGCAGTATTTT.